This entry is about one T cell receptor beta chain. Its antigen is unknown. The germline V gene has CDR1 SGHDT and CDR2 YYEEEE. The CDR3 contains 16 residues. With V trimmed by 4 bases and J by 8 bases, 12 bases remained unmatched. The data stem from a study of T cell repertoires in cytomegalovirus infection. For the study at large: The public TCR beta signatures pointed to both CMV infection and matching HLA type.

Study-level points and caveats: Clonotypes of TCR beta that were HLA-C-restricted and CMV-specific dominated the ex vivo response. The cumulative frequency of public TCR beta families identified carriers of CMV plus the relevant HLA.

One entry per CDR3 protein, called by TCRdb with MiXCR from the reads. The data show approximately 490,000 distinct CDR3 sequences, with approximately 10% seen just once and about 9.4% held by the top ten. The chain couples TRBV5-6 to TRBJ2-1, with 10 nucleotides matching TRBD2. This sequence was found in a human donor in good health (CMV status not recorded). Some clones in this sample may be carry-over from other donors' samples. Sample: PBMCs. The CDR3 DNA reads as TGTGCCAGCAGCATCACCCCTAGCGGGAGTGGGGATGAGCAGTTCTTC. Protein: CASSITPSGSGDEQFF.